These T cell receptor beta chains were read from a single sample in a study of cytomegalovirus exposure and HLA in healthy donors. Repertoires were generated with immunoSEQ multiplex PCR, while TCRdb's copy carries only in-frame clones and drops some. Of over 150,000 clones in the sample, 80% were seen once. The sequencing input was PBMCs. These receptors were collected from a woman in her fifties or sixties in good health and CMV-seropositive. CDR3s include the opening cysteine and the closing phenylalanine or tryptophan. The D gene is left open where the match is weak. Some rows mark clone size as missing; the rest say once, few, many or name a class of expanded clone.

size	V	D	J	DNA	CDR3
.	TRBV7-9	.	TRBJ2-1	TGTGCCAGCCAGGGGAACAATGAGCAGTTCTTC	CASQGNNEQFF
.	TRBV11-2	TRBD2	TRBJ2-7	TGTGCCAGCAGTCGACTAGCTCCCCACTACGAGCAGTACTTC	CASSRLAPHYEQYF
.	TRBV28	.	TRBJ1-5	TGTGCCAGCAGTTTATTAGCCGATTTGCAGCCCCAGCATTTT	CASSLLADLQPQHF
once	TRBV5-1	TRBD2	TRBJ2-1	TGCGCCAGCAGCCGCCAGACTAGCGCCTACTCCTACAATGAGCAGTTCTTC	CASSRQTSAYSYNEQFF
.	TRBV28	.	TRBJ2-2	TGTGCCAGCGGACCGGGACATGCGAACACCGGGGAGCTGTTTTTT	CASGPGHANTGELFF
.	TRBV7-9	.	TRBJ2-5	TGTGCCAGCAGCCGAGGAGGACGGGCCGGTGCTGGGGCCCAGTACTTC	CASSRGGRAGAGAQYF
.	TRBV5-8	TRBD1	TRBJ1-1	TGTGCCAGCAGCTTACGGGACAGGGGGCAAGCTTTCTTT	CASSLRDRGQAFF
.	TRBV9	TRBD1	TRBJ2-7	TGTGCCAGCAGCGTTGGACAGGGTACCTACGAGCAGTACTTC	CASSVGQGTYEQYF
.	TRBV5-1	.	TRBJ2-5	TGCGCCAGCAGCCCAGACCCGGGACTGCAAGAGACCCAGTACTTC	CASSPDPGLQETQYF
.	TRBV5-4	.	TRBJ2-1	TGTGCCAGCAGCCGGGACACCGGCGAGCAGTTCTTC	CASSRDTGEQFF
.	TRBV10-3	.	TRBJ2-1	TGTGCCATCAGTGACCGGAGCTCCTACAATGAGCAGTTCTTC	CAISDRSSYNEQFF
few	TRBV6-5	TRBD1	TRBJ1-6	TGTGCCAGCAGTTACGACAGGGGGCGCGAGTCACCCCTCCACTTT	CASSYDRGRESPLHF
.	TRBV28	TRBD2	TRBJ2-7	TGTGCCAGCAGTCACGGGACTAGCGACCTCCTCGAGCAGTACTTC	CASSHGTSDLLEQYF
.	TRBV30	.	TRBJ2-3	TGTGCCTGGATCCTAAGCGGGTTAAGCACAGATACGCAGTATTTT	CAWILSGLSTDTQYF
few	TRBV11-3	.	TRBJ1-1	TGTGCCAGCAGCTTAAGGAACACCGGGGGATCTGAAGCTTTCTTT	CASSLRNTGGSEAFF
.	TRBV6-1	TRBD1	TRBJ1-1	TGTGCCACGACAGGGGGCAAAACGAAGAACACTGAAGCTTTCTTT	CATTGGKTKNTEAFF
.	TRBV2	.	TRBJ1-5	TGTGCCAGCAGTGAGGGACTTTATAGCAATCAGCCCCAGCATTTT	CASSEGLYSNQPQHF
.	TRBV29-1	TRBD1	TRBJ2-3	TGCAGCGCCGCACAGGGGATTGTCCCCAATCCTACAGATACGCAGTATTTT	CSAAQGIVPNPTDTQYF
.	TRBV11-2	TRBD2	TRBJ2-5	TGTGCCAGCAGCTTAAGCGCGGGAGGAGGTGAGACCCAGTACTTC	CASSLSAGGGETQYF
.	TRBV19	TRBD1	TRBJ1-5	TGTGCCAGTAGTAGGGGCTTGGACAGGCGAAATCAGCCCCAGCATTTT	CASSRGLDRRNQPQHF
.	TRBV4-2	TRBD2	TRBJ2-2	TGTGCCAGCAGCCATCCTAGCGGAGGGGCGAACACCGAGGAGCTGTTTTTT	CASSHPSGGANTEELFF
few	TRBV7-6	TRBD2	TRBJ2-1	TGTGCCAGCAGCATCACTAGCGGGGAATACAATGAGCAGTTCTTC	CASSITSGEYNEQFF
.	TRBV7-3	TRBD2	TRBJ2-3	TGTGCCAGCAGCCCTACCCTAGCGGGGGACACAGATACGCAGTATTTT	CASSPTLAGDTDTQYF
.	TRBV7-3	TRBD1	TRBJ1-6	TGTGCCAGCAGCCCCGGGACAGGGGTATTAAATAATTCACCCCTCCACTTT	CASSPGTGVLNNSPLHF
few	TRBV27	.	TRBJ1-1	TGTGCCAGCAGTTTATCGGGAACAGGCACTGAAGCTTTCTTT	CASSLSGTGTEAFF
.	TRBV5-1	.	TRBJ1-2	TGCGCCAGCAGCTTGGAACAGAGCTATGGCTACACCTTC	CASSLEQSYGYTF
few	TRBV7-2	TRBD2	TRBJ2-2	TGTGCCAGCAGCTTCGGACTAGCGGGAGCCCCGGGGACCGGGGAGCTGTTTTTT	CASSFGLAGAPGTGELFF
.	TRBV7-9	TRBD2	TRBJ2-6	TGTGCCAGCAGCTTAACCGCGGGAGGACTCTCTGGGGCCAACGTCCTGACTTTC	CASSLTAGGLSGANVLTF
.	TRBV5-1	TRBD1	TRBJ1-6	TGCGCCAGCAGGGCTGCCGGGACAGTAGGATCACCCCTCCACTTT	CASRAAGTVGSPLHF
.	TRBV5-1	.	TRBJ1-1	TGCGCCAGCAGCCTTTTTAACACTGAAGCTTTCTTT	CASSLFNTEAFF
.	TRBV11-3	.	TRBJ2-2	TGTGCCAGCAGCCTTATGGCCGTAGGGGAGCTGTTTTTT	CASSLMAVGELFF
.	TRBV19	.	TRBJ1-2	TGTGCCAGTGAGTATGGACAGGGCTACACCTTC	CASEYGQGYTF
once	TRBV14	.	TRBJ2-6	TGTGCCAGCAGCCAACCAGCGTTTTCCAGCTCTGGGGCCAACGTCCTGACTTTC	CASSQPAFSSSGANVLTF
once	TRBV4-3	.	TRBJ1-1	TGCGCCAGCAGCCAAGGACAGGCAATTATGAACACTGAAGCTTTCTTT	CASSQGQAIMNTEAFF
.	TRBV19	.	TRBJ1-5	TGTGCCAGTAGAAAACAGGTGAACAATCAGCCCCAGCATTTT	CASRKQVNNQPQHF
.	TRBV4-3	.	TRBJ1-3	TGCGCCAGCAGCCAAGACCCTACAGTGATCGGAAACACCATATATTTT	CASSQDPTVIGNTIYF
.	TRBV11-2	.	TRBJ2-1	TGTGCCAGCAGCTTAGATCCGATAGCGGCAAATGAGCAGTTCTTC	CASSLDPIAANEQFF
.	TRBV7-2	.	TRBJ2-1	TGTGCCAGCAGCTCCGGGAAGGAGTTCTTC	CASSSGKEFF
.	TRBV6-5	TRBD1	TRBJ1-2	TGTGCCAGCAGTTCGGGACAGGCGCTCTATGGCTACACCTTC	CASSSGQALYGYTF
.	TRBV18	TRBD1	TRBJ2-1	TGTGCCAGCTCACCCGGGACAGGTTGGTATGAGCAGTTCTTC	CASSPGTGWYEQFF
.	TRBV28	TRBD2	TRBJ2-3	TGTGCCAGCAGTTTATTCACGGGAGGGGTAGATACGCAGTATTTT	CASSLFTGGVDTQYF
.	TRBV27	.	TRBJ2-7	TGTGCCAGCAGTTCGGACTGGTGGCTGGGGTACGAGCAGTACTTC	CASSSDWWLGYEQYF
.	TRBV7-2	TRBD1	TRBJ1-1	TGTGCCAGCAGCCCAGGGACAGGGATGAACACTGAAGCTTTCTTT	CASSPGTGMNTEAFF
.	TRBV27	.	TRBJ1-2	TGTGCCAGCAGTTCAACAGCTAACTATGGCTACACCTTC	CASSSTANYGYTF
.	TRBV5-1	TRBD2	TRBJ2-1	TGCGCCAGCAGGAGGAGCGGGGAAGGTTGGGATGAGCAGTTCTTC	CASRRSGEGWDEQFF
.	TRBV6-5	.	TRBJ1-2	TGTGCCACCAAGGTACGGGATGAAATTGGCTACACCTTC	CATKVRDEIGYTF
few	TRBV7-6	.	TRBJ1-1	TGTGCCAGCAGCATGGGGGAGGACACTGAAGCTTTCTTT	CASSMGEDTEAFF
.	TRBV7-9	TRBD1	TRBJ2-5	TGTGCCAGCAGCCAACTGACGCGGGACAGGAAAGCAGGTCAAGAGACCCAGTACTTC	CASSQLTRDRKAGQETQYF